The 24 T cell receptor beta chains below all came from one sample that was sequenced in a study of identical twins. MiXCR, applied by TCRdb to the 5' RACE reads, yields one record per CDR3 protein. Here the sample spans approximately 230,000 distinct CDR3 sequences, under 8.5% being singletons. The same data also went into a second study, on T cells expressing NK-cell markers.

The sample was CD8+ T cells sorted from blood. The receptors stem from a young woman in good health.

This clonotype was counted only a few times. The CDR3: CASSQHRGLAGDTDTQYF. The CDR3 nucleotides are TGTGCCAGCAGCCAGCACCGGGGACTAGCGGGAGATACAGATACGCAGTATTTT. The rearrangement joins TRBV3-1 to TRBJ2-3, with TRBD2 matching over 14 bases. V was pared by 3 bases and J by 3 bases, with 8 bases of the junction left unmatched. The CDR3 runs to 18 residues. From germline, CDR1 is LGHDT and CDR2 YNNKEL (reference sequence).

There are a few counts of this clonotype. The gene calls are TRBV6-2 or TRBV6-3 and TRBJ2-7, with D perhaps TRBD1 (5 bases). The CDR3 loop spans 14 amino acids. CDR1 is MNHEY, CDR2 SVGEGT, per germline. V lost 6 bases and J 2 bases, leaving 14 bases between the germline ends. This CDR3 is CASSRRTRPYEQYF. CDR3 bases: TGTGCCAGCAGCCGCCGGACACGACCCTACGAGCAGTACTTC.

The CDR3 DNA sequence: TGTGCCACCCAAGGACATGAAGCTTTCTTT. Translated: CATQGHEAFF. The V gene is TRBV6-5, the J gene TRBJ1-1; D might be TRBD1 (5 bases). This CDR3 has 10 residues. The germline gives CDR1 MNHEY, CDR2 SVGAGI. V lost 10 bases and J 7 bases, leaving 10 bases between the germline ends.

This chain's CDR3 is CASSVGGGGYEQYF. CDR3 DNA sequence: TGTGCCAGCAGCGTAGGAGGGGGCGGCTACGAGCAGTACTTC. This chain connects TRBV9 to TRBJ2-7; 7 bases align to TRBD1. Trimming cost V 0 bases and J 3 bases; bases outside gene matches: 3. The CDR3 sequence is 14 residues long. Per the germline V gene, CDR1 is SGDLS and CDR2 is YYNGEE.

In its sample, this clonotype was seen a few times. The chain is built from TRBV27 and TRBJ2-1, with TRBD2 as a possible D gene (5 bases). Germline lookup yields CDR1 MNHEY and CDR2 SMNVEV (reference sequence). V was trimmed by 2 bases and J by 9 bases, leaving 11 bases between them. This CDR3 is 13 amino acids long. The CDR3 protein is CASSLGSSGEQFF. The CDR3 nucleotides are TGTGCCAGCAGTTTAGGTAGCAGCGGTGAGCAGTTCTTC.

This clonotype was seen only a few times. The gene calls are TRBV29-1 and TRBJ2-1, with D uncertain. V gave up 1 base and J gave up 8 bases, with 12 bases separating them. CDR1 is SQVTM and CDR2 is ANQGSEA in the germline V gene. This CDR3 is 13 amino acids long. The CDR3 loop is CSVEGTAGHEQFF. In nucleotides, the CDR3 is TGCAGCGTTGAAGGGACCGCCGGGCATGAGCAGTTCTTC.

In this sample, this clonotype turned up many times. The chain couples TRBV7-9 to TRBJ2-3; 8 positions agree with TRBD2. Germline trimming cut 11 bases from V and 6 bases from J; bases unmatched to any gene: 10. The CDR3 covers 13 residues. CDR1 and CDR2 (germline): SEHNR, FQNEAQ (reference sequence). In nucleotides, the CDR3 is TGTGCCGGTCGGGCGGGAGGTGCTGATACGCAGTATTTT. Translated: CAGRAGGADTQYF.

The J gene is TRBJ2-3, the V gene TRBV2; 7 nucleotides agree with TRBD2. Germline V lookup: CDR1 SNHLY, CDR2 FYNNEI. CDR3 length equals 14 residues. J was trimmed by 3 bases and V by 9 bases; bases with no gene match: 9. This CDR3 reads CASSGTTTTDTQYF. CDR3 coding DNA: TGTGCCAGTTCCGGGACTACGACTACAGATACGCAGTATTTT.

The CDR3 coding sequence is TGCGCCAGCAGCCACCAACTAGCGGGTGGCTCCTACGAGCAGTACTTC. This sequence encodes CASSHQLAGGSYEQYF. The chain has TRBV4-3 and TRBJ2-7; 9 nucleotides line up with TRBD2. After removal of 3 bases from V and 0 bases from J, the junction contained 6 bases not matched to a gene. Germline V gives CDR1 LGHNA, CDR2 YSLEER. The CDR3 contains 16 residues.

This clonotype was seen ten or more times. The V call is TRBV6-2 or TRBV6-3, the J call TRBJ2-5; TRBD2 is a possible D gene (6 bases). The V end was cut by 5 bases, the J end by 4 bases, with 11 bases between. CDR3 length: 13 residues. Germline loops: CDR1 MNHEY, CDR2 SVGEGT. The CDR3 reads CASSMRERETQYF. CDR3 nucleotide sequence: TGTGCCAGCAGTATGCGGGAAAGAGAGACCCAGTACTTC.

This rearrangement joins TRBV19 to TRBJ2-3, with D unresolved. The length of the CDR3 is 16 residues. Germline CDR1 LNHDA, CDR2 SQIVND (reference sequence). V was pared by 7 bases and J by 6 bases, with 23 bases between. The CDR3 protein is CASTPRTPGLSDTQYF. As DNA, the CDR3 is TGTGCCAGTACACCCCGGACCCCCGGTCTATCGGATACGCAGTATTTT.

The chain recombines TRBV20-1 with TRBJ2-2, with D tentatively TRBD1 or TRBD2 (6 bases each). The CDR3 spans 15 residues. V was trimmed by 0 bases and J by 7 bases, leaving 15 bases between them. Germline V gene lookup returns CDR1 DFQATT and CDR2 SNEGSKA (reference sequence). CDR3 amino acids: CSAREAAQGGGELFF. In DNA form, the CDR3 reads TGCAGTGCTAGAGAGGCGGCACAGGGAGGCGGGGAGCTGTTTTTT.

This clonotype appeared many times. V usage is TRBV10-3 and J usage is TRBJ2-2; D remains unclear. The CDR3 consists of 13 residues. Germline V lookup: CDR1 ENHRY, CDR2 SYGVKD. The V gene lost 4 bases and the J gene lost 3 bases, with 6 bases spanning the gap. In nucleotides, the CDR3 is TGTGCCATCAGTGTTAAAGACACCGGGGAGCTGTTTTTT. This gives the protein CAISVKDTGELFF.

The DNA for the CDR3 is TGTGCCAGCAGCCTATTACAGGGGGCGTCGGGGGAGCTGTTTTTT. Its translation: CASSLLQGASGELFF. This sequence joins TRBV7-6 and TRBJ2-2; 9 bases line up with TRBD1. Germline V gene sequence: CDR1 SGHVS, CDR2 FNYEAQ. The CDR3 length is 15 residues. V dropped 5 bases and J dropped 8; count of bases not matched to a gene: 9. Filled out from reference TRBV7-6 and TRBJ2-2, the complete variable domain reads GAGVSQSPRYKVTKRGQDVALRCDPISGHVSLYWYRQALGQGPEFLTYFNYEAQQDKSGLPNDRFSAERPEGSISTLTIQRTEQRDSAMYRCASSLLQGASGELFFGEGSRLTVL.

This clonotype came up many times. The V and J genes are TRBV4-3 and TRBJ1-5, with D perhaps matching TRBD1 (6 bases). The germline V gene has CDR1 LGHNA and CDR2 YSLEER. The length of the CDR3 is 17 residues. Trimming stripped 0 bases from V and 8 bases from J, with 20 bases between. CDR3 coding DNA: TGCGCCAGCAGCCAAGATCCCTGGGGGGCGCCTGGGGAGCCCCAGCATTTT. This codes for CASSQDPWGAPGEPQHF.

This clonotype was picked up a small number of times. The chain combines TRBV27 with TRBJ2-3; possible D gene TRBD2, 5 bases. Trimming pared 10 bases from V and 6 bases from J, leaving 11 bases between. CDR1 is MNHEY and CDR2 is SMNVEV in the germline V gene (reference sequence). The length of the CDR3 is 11 residues. The CDR3 region has the DNA TGTGCCACTCTAGCTTCGGATACGCAGTATTTT. It codes for CATLASDTQYF.

The chain is built from TRBV6-5 and TRBJ2-7, with 7 positions matching TRBD2. Losses at the gene ends were 0 bases for V and 4 bases for J; bases not matched to a gene: 3. Germline values: CDR1 MNHEY, CDR2 SVGAGI. The CDR3 is made up of 14 amino acids. CDR3 loop: CASSYSTSFYEQYF. DNA for the CDR3: TGTGCCAGCAGTTACTCGACTAGCTTTTACGAGCAGTACTTC.

This chain connects TRBV4-3 to TRBJ2-7; D possibly corresponds to TRBD2 (5 bases). Looked up from germline, CDR1 is LGHNA and CDR2 is YSLEER. This CDR3 is 15 amino acids long. V was cut by 0 bases and J by 5 bases, with 14 bases left in between. The CDR3 protein is CASSQDASSVNEQYF. As DNA, the CDR3 is TGCGCCAGCAGCCAAGATGCTAGCTCGGTAAACGAGCAGTACTTC.

This clonotype has at least ten counts. The rearrangement joins TRBV11-2 to TRBJ2-5; 7 bases are shared with TRBD1. This CDR3 has 15 residues. CDR1 is SGHAT and CDR2 is FQNNGV in the germline V gene. The V and J ends lost 2 bases and 4 bases, in that order; junction bases with no gene match: 7. The CDR3 DNA reads TGTGCCAGCAGCTTATACAGGGGTCGAGGAGAGACCCAGTACTTC. This codes for CASSLYRGRGETQYF.

This clonotype was observed at least ten times. The chain carries TRBV6-5 and TRBJ1-3; D is ambiguous. The CDR3 is made up of 14 amino acids. Between the trimmed V and J ends, which lost 3 bases and 0 bases, there was a span of 6 bases. Per germline, CDR1 MNHEY and CDR2 SVGAGI. Here the CDR3 reads CASSYVSSGNTIYF. In DNA form, the CDR3 reads TGTGCCAGCAGTTATGTGAGCTCTGGAAACACCATATATTTT.

This chain links TRBV10-2 with TRBJ2-3; tentatively, D is TRBD2 (6 bases). V shed 10 bases and J shed 2 bases, with 13 bases lying between them. This CDR3 comprises 13 residues. The germline CDR1 and CDR2 sequences are WSHSY and SAAADI. The CDR3 DNA follows: TGCGCCACGGAGGGCGGGGCCACAGATACGCAGTATTTT. Its protein product is CATEGGATDTQYF.

This clonotype has a count of ten or more. The chain has TRBV20-1 and TRBJ2-1; 9 bases match TRBD2. The length of the CDR3 is 15 residues. Germline V lookup: CDR1 DFQATT, CDR2 SNEGSKA (reference sequence). With 1 base clipped from V and 1 base from J, the junction kept 2 bases outside the gene matches. CDR3 DNA sequence: TGCAGTGCTAGAGGGGGACTAGCATCCTACAATGAGCAGTTCTTC. Its translation is CSARGGLASYNEQFF.

The chain is built from TRBV7-8 and TRBJ2-5, with a weak D call TRBD1 (6 bases). The CDR3 is 15 residues long. The germline gives CDR1 SGHVS, CDR2 FQNEAQ. Trimming took 3 bases from V and 2 from J, leaving 13 bases between them. The CDR3 DNA is TGTGCCAGCAGCTTTCGGTTCAGGGGTCAAGAGACCCAGTACTTC. Translating gives CASSFRFRGQETQYF.

This clonotype has only a few counts. V is TRBV12-3 or TRBV12-4 and J is TRBJ2-5; D possibly uses TRBD1 or TRBD2 (6 bases each). The V end was cut by 6 bases, the J end by 4 bases, with 15 bases between. This CDR3 has 14 residues. The CDR3 here is CASSLGGNRETQYF. CDR3 nucleotides: TGTGCCAGCAGCCTAGGGGGGAACCGAGAGACCCAGTACTTC.